This TCR beta chain was identified in a study of blood T cell repertoires in COVID-19. Background on the study: From T cells, B-cell-depleted T cells, or PBMCs came the material, which was cDNA or gDNA.

In the original processing: Amplification from reference gene primers served as the basis for estimated nucleated cell counts. Measured with immunoSEQ multiplex PCR; TCRdb has only the in-frame clones, and not every one. The DNA gave D and trimming, while V, J and clone size come from that table. The sample includes roughly 250,000 clones, 70% to 90% of them seen just once. This receptor was taken from a woman in her 30s with COVID-19, enrolled during active disease. The sequenced sample was peripheral blood.

CDR3 nucleotide sequence: TGCAGCGTTGAACCAGGGTGGGGAATGAACACTGAAGCTTTCTTT. Amino acid sequence: CSVEPGWGMNTEAFF. The chain employs TRBV29-1 and TRBJ1-1, with a tentative D call TRBD1 (5 bases). This CDR3 has 15 residues. The germline gives CDR1 SQVTM, CDR2 ANQGSEA. V was shortened by 2 bases and J by 0 bases, with 13 bases between the two germline ends. The full variable domain, in which reference TRBV29-1 and TRBJ1-1 provide the parts outside the CDR3, is SAVISQKPSRDICQRGTSLTIQCQVDSQVTMMFWYRQQPGQSLTLIATANQGSEATYESGFVIDKFPISRPNLTFSTLTVSNMSPEDSSIYLCSVEPGWGMNTEAFFGQGTRLTVV.